This TCR delta chain was recorded in a study of gamma-delta T cells after stem cell transplantation. This clone has only a few counts. A read error is the likely source, as a far larger clone sits one nucleotide away. The trim removed 0 bases at V and 2 bases at J, leaving 8 bases unmatched. CDR1 and CDR2 from the germline V gene are GEAIGNYY and EKD. The CDR3 is 16 amino acids. TCRdb fed the RT-PCR reads into CATT to redo clone calling. The sample has about 1,300 delta-chain clones, less than 15% seen once; the top ten hold around 25%. The chain joins TRDV2 to TRDJ1; 7 bases fit TRDD3. The sequence was obtained from a human donor. It is not recorded whose cells these are; they may come from a transplant donor. Sequencing was performed on gamma-delta T cells. The DNA for the CDR3 is TGTGCCTGTGACACCCTGCTGGGGGGACGGACCGATAAACTCATCTTT. Translated, it gives CACDTLLGGRTDKLIF.